The source of this T cell receptor beta chain is a study of blood T cells in healthy people across ages. General study points: Compared with aged donors, long-lived donors showed fewer expanded clones, suggesting selection.

The sample holds a few counts of this clonotype. What it recognizes is unknown. Between the trimmed V and J ends, which lost 0 bases and 7 bases, there was a span of 11 bases. Germline assignment: CDR1 SGHRS and CDR2 YFSETQ. CDR3 size: 15 residues. The authors ran a second PCR of 7 to 11 cycles using a sample-barcoded 5' primer and a J-beta primer mix. Unique molecular identifiers of 12 random nucleotides labeled each cDNA. TCRdb used MiXCR to reprocess the 5' RACE reads, holding one entry per CDR3 protein. This sample has fewer than 2,000,000 distinct CDR3 sequences, with about 35% found just once. Specimen: blood. The chain carries TRBV5-1 and TRBJ1-6, with D unresolved. The sequence derives from a woman in her twenties or thirties in good health. CDR3 sequence reads: CASSLDGVRNSPLHF. The CDR3 DNA reads as TGCGCCAGCAGCTTGGATGGGGTCAGGAATTCACCCCTCCACTTT. Full variable domain (rest looked up from reference TRBV5-1 and TRBJ1-6): KAGVTQTPRYLIKTRGQQVTLSCSPISGHRSVSWYQQTPGQGLQFLFEYFSETQRNKGNFPGRFSGRQFSNSRSEMNVSTLELGDSALYLCASSLDGVRNSPLHFGNGTRLTVT.